This TCR beta chain was sequenced during a study of regulatory T cells in long-lasting Graves disease. Time point reported: newly diagnosed GD, antithyroid drugs for less than 3 months. Scientists built the TCR library using RNA that was extracted from PBMCs. Looked up from germline, CDR1 is SNHLY and CDR2 is FYNNEI. Trimming removed 6 bases from V and 8 bases from J; junction bases left unmatched: 10. There are 14 residues in the CDR3. With iRepertoire HTBI primers and Arm-PCR of CDR3 regions, TCR beta libraries were built. TCRdb fed the multiplex PCR reads into MiXCR, producing one record per CDR3 protein. This table holds hundreds of thousands of distinct CDR3 sequences, around 17% found once. This clonotype appeared many times. The sample also formed part of further work on T cells in Graves' hyperthyroidism and ophthalmopathy.

The sequence derives from a woman aged 25 to 39 with Graves disease. This sample comprised peripheral blood mononuclear cells (PBMCs), obtained at new diagnosis, from a patient treated with antithyroid drugs. The chain links TRBV2 to TRBJ2-1; TRBD1 matches 7 bases. Here the CDR3 reads CASRETGFIDEQFF. CDR3 nucleotide sequence: TGTGCCAGCAGGGAGACAGGGTTCATCGATGAGCAGTTCTTC.